This T cell receptor (beta chain) was recovered during a study of regulatory T cells in long-lasting Graves disease. At the level of the study: Newly diagnosed Graves' patients took antithyroid drugs under 3 months. Notes on the study in general: Those with persistent Graves' had less TCR diversity than newly diagnosed patients. Public clonotype sharing was higher in persistent than newly diagnosed patients.

This clonotype came up many times. Its antigen remains unidentified. Investigators prepared the TCR beta libraries by applying iRepertoire HTBI primers and Arm-PCR of CDR3 regions. TCRdb re-called the multiplex PCR reads with MiXCR, one entry per CDR3 protein. The data contain 400,000 to 500,000 distinct CDR3 sequences, over 12% of them seen just once; the ten biggest clones take up approximately 8%. Sample time point: newly diagnosed GD, antithyroid drugs for less than 3 months. There was RNA extracted from PBMCs, and the TCR library was made from it. This sample also belongs to another study, concerning T cells in Graves' hyperthyroidism and ophthalmopathy.

This receptor was taken from a woman between 40 and 50 years old with Graves disease. The specimen was peripheral blood mononuclear cells (PBMCs), collected at new diagnosis, from a patient treated with antithyroid drugs.

As DNA, the CDR3 is TGTGCCAGCAGTTTAGGTCCCTTCTACGAGCAGTACTTC. Translating it yields CASSLGPFYEQYF. The V call is TRBV27, the J call TRBJ2-7; D remains ambiguous. Per the germline V gene, CDR1 is MNHEY and CDR2 is SMNVEV (reference sequence). Deletions cut 2 bases from V and 3 bases from J, with 8 bases between. This CDR3 is built from 13 residues.